These 26 T cell receptor beta chains share one sample of origin, sequenced in a study of blood T cell repertoires in COVID-19. TCRdb's copy holds only in-frame clones and misses some; the assay was immunoSEQ multiplex PCR. The sample records around 310,000 clones, 90% being singletons. Sequenced: peripheral blood. These receptors originate from a woman aged 40 to 50 with COVID-19, enrolled during active disease.

J is TRBJ1-6 and V is TRBV6-2 or TRBV6-3, with TRBD1 matching over 8 bases. V lost 2 bases to trimming and J lost 8 bases; unmatched junction nucleotides: 5. The CDR3 runs 15 residues. Germline V CDR1 and CDR2: MNHEY, SVGEGT. The CDR3 DNA follows: TGTGCCAGCAGTTACGACGGACAGGGAGATTCACCCCTCCACTTT. It translates to CASSYDGQGDSPLHF.

The chain is built from TRBV28 and TRBJ2-7; TRBD2 aligns across 10 bases. Germline trimming cut 7 bases from V and 2 bases from J; bases unmatched to any gene: 5. The germline gives CDR1 MDHEN, CDR2 SYDVKM. The CDR3 length is 14 residues. DNA for the CDR3: TGTGCCAGCAACATTAGCGGGAGGACCTACGAGCAGTACTTC. This encodes CASNISGRTYEQYF. Full variable domain (outside the CDR3, taken from reference TRBV28 and TRBJ2-7): DVKVTQSSRYLVKRTGEKVFLECVQDMDHENMFWYRQDPGLGLRLIYFSYDVKMKEKGDIPEGYSVSREKKERFSLILESASTNQTSMYLCASNISGRTYEQYFGPGTRLTVT.

The chain is built from TRBV6-5 and TRBJ2-7, with a weak D call TRBD1 (5 bases). Trimming cost V 5 bases and J 3 bases, with 17 bases left between them. The CDR3 covers 15 residues. Looked up from germline, CDR1 is MNHEY and CDR2 is SVGAGI. CDR3 sequence: CASSQTDPKSYEQYF. As DNA, the CDR3 is TGTGCCAGCAGTCAGACAGATCCTAAAAGCTACGAGCAGTACTTC.

This clone has just a few counts. The J gene is TRBJ2-5, the V gene TRBV7-2; 9 bases agree with TRBD1. The CDR3 extends over 17 amino acids. CDR1 SGHTA and CDR2 FQGNSA come from the germline V gene. V lost 1 base and J lost 4; bases outside the gene matches: 10. CDR3 DNA sequence: TGTGCCAGCAGCTTAGTAGGGACAGGGAGTCGGTCAGAGACCCAGTACTTC. Translated: CASSLVGTGSRSETQYF.

The CDR3 nucleotides are TGTGCCAGTAGTACACAGGGGGAAATCCTCTATGGCTACACCTTC. It encodes CASSTQGEILYGYTF. The chain uses TRBV19 and TRBJ1-2; 8 bases are a match to TRBD1. The V gene end was trimmed by 4 bases and the J gene end by 4 bases; junction bases not matched to a gene: 8. CDR3 length: 15 residues. Germline assignment: CDR1 LNHDA and CDR2 SQIVND (reference sequence).

The rearrangement joins TRBV12-3 or TRBV12-4 to TRBJ2-1, with D tentatively TRBD2 (5 bases). The CDR3 loop spans 13 amino acids. The V gene lost 7 bases and the J gene lost 15 bases, with 22 bases spanning the gap. Here the CDR3 reads CASTLTLRAAMFF. CDR3 coding DNA: TGTGCCAGCACCCTGACTCTGCGGGCAGCAATGTTCTTC.

The chain couples TRBV9 to TRBJ2-3, with a weak D call TRBD1 (6 bases). This CDR3 region has 12 residues. V was cut by 10 bases and J by 8 bases, with 17 bases left in between. CDR1 SGDLS and CDR2 YYNGEE come from the germline V gene. This CDR3 is CAVLTRGSTQYF. The CDR3 DNA is TGTGCCGTGCTAACCAGGGGAAGTACGCAGTATTTT. Using reference TRBV9 and TRBJ2-3 for the parts outside the CDR3, the full variable domain is DSGVTQTPKHLITATGQRVTLRCSPRSGDLSVYWYQQSLDQGLQFLIQYYNGEERAKGNILERFSAQQFPDLHSELNLSSLELGDSALYFCAVLTRGSTQYFGPGTRLTVL.

This chain uses TRBV3-1 (or the pseudogene TRBV3-2) with TRBJ2-3, with 12 bases that match TRBD2. The length of the CDR3 is 17 residues. V gave up 3 bases and J gave up 5 bases; unmatched junction bases: 9. Germline CDR1 and CDR2: LGHDT and YNNKEL (reference sequence). The CDR3 sequence: CASSHVRLAGEVDTQYF. The CDR3 nucleotides read TGTGCCAGCAGCCACGTAAGACTAGCGGGGGAGGTAGATACGCAGTATTTT.

The chain combines TRBV27 with TRBJ2-5; 8 nucleotides agree with TRBD1. CDR1 is MNHEY, CDR2 SMNVEV, per germline (reference sequence). V was pared by 4 bases and J by 4 bases, with 8 bases of the junction left unmatched. This CDR3 has 15 residues. The CDR3 spells CASSSTDRGGETQYF. The CDR3 coding sequence is TGTGCCAGCAGTTCAACCGACAGGGGCGGAGAGACCCAGTACTTC.

The sample holds a few counts of this clone. The chain combines TRBV6-2 or TRBV6-3 with TRBJ1-5; 7 bases are shared with TRBD1. CDR3 length equals 18 residues. The trim removed 0 bases at V and 2 bases at J, leaving 10 bases unmatched. The germline V gene has CDR1 MNHEY and CDR2 SVGEGT. This chain's CDR3 is CASSYSSRGGAGNQPQHF. The CDR3 region has the DNA TGTGCCAGCAGTTACTCGAGCCGAGGGGGCGCGGGCAATCAGCCCCAGCATTTT.

The CDR3 protein is CATKPGLMGPQHF. The CDR3 DNA reads as TGTGCCACCAAACCGGGACTCATGGGGCCCCAGCATTTT. The chain has TRBV10-3 and TRBJ1-5, with D possibly matching TRBD1 (5 bases). This CDR3 has 13 residues. Trimming stripped 10 bases from V and 9 bases from J, with 19 bases between. The germline V gene encodes CDR1 ENHRY and CDR2 SYGVKD.

V gene TRBV19 combines with J gene TRBJ2-2; 7 nucleotides agree with TRBD1. The CDR3 totals 15 residues. Germline V gene lookup returns CDR1 LNHDA and CDR2 SQIVND (reference sequence). J was trimmed by 4 bases and V by 3 bases; bases with no gene match: 5. CDR3 residues: CASSIRQGSTGELFF. CDR3 DNA: TGTGCCAGTAGTATCCGACAGGGATCCACCGGGGAGCTGTTTTTT.

The chain has TRBV2 and TRBJ2-2, with 9 nucleotides matching TRBD2. Germline-derived CDR1 and CDR2 are SNHLY and FYNNEI. The CDR3 covers 15 residues. V lost 8 bases, J lost 7 bases, and 11 bases stayed unmatched. The CDR3 loop reads CASCGGGADFGELFF. As DNA, the CDR3 is TGTGCCAGCTGTGGCGGGGGGGCAGATTTCGGGGAGCTGTTTTTT.

This clone was seen more than once but under ten times. This chain uses TRBV5-1 with TRBJ1-1; perhaps TRBD1 as D (6 bases). CDR3 size: 15 residues. CDR1 SGHRS and CDR2 YFSETQ come from the germline V gene. Trimming took 3 bases from V and 2 from J, leaving 14 bases between them. CDR3 sequence: CASSYPGGDNTEAFF. The CDR3 coding sequence is TGCGCCAGCAGCTACCCGGGGGGCGACAACACTGAAGCTTTCTTT.

The chain uses TRBV7-2 and TRBJ2-7; D uncertain. Trimming shortened V by 1 base and J by 7 bases, and 11 bases separated the two germline ends. The CDR3 runs to 13 residues. Germline V lookup: CDR1 SGHTA, CDR2 FQGNSA. CDR3 amino acids: CASSLVSPVEQYF. CDR3 nucleotides: TGTGCCAGCAGCTTAGTATCTCCGGTTGAGCAGTACTTC.

The V call is TRBV6-1, the J call TRBJ2-5; D unclear. Deletions cut 3 bases from V and 0 bases from J, with 8 bases between. The CDR3 sequence is 14 residues long. The germline gives CDR1 MNHNS, CDR2 SASEGT. CDR3 protein: CASSDWPYQETQYF. The CDR3 DNA follows: TGTGCCAGCAGTGATTGGCCGTACCAAGAGACCCAGTACTTC.

The chain uses TRBV7-9 and TRBJ1-6; 7 bases are shared with TRBD1. The CDR3 is 17 amino acids. V lost 2 bases and J lost 5; bases outside the gene matches: 9. CDR1 and CDR2 from the germline V gene are SEHNR and FQNEAQ (reference sequence). This CDR3 reads CASSLSSGTANNSPLHF. The DNA of the CDR3 is TGTGCCAGCAGCTTAAGCTCAGGGACAGCGAATAATTCACCCCTCCACTTT.

The chain combines TRBV4-1 with TRBJ1-4; D not certain. Trimming removed 2 bases at V and 4 bases at J, with 11 bases between. The germline V gene encodes CDR1 MGHRA and CDR2 YSYEKL. The CDR3 is made up of 15 amino acids. The CDR3 sequence is CASSQPPGLNEKLFF. The DNA for the CDR3 is TGCGCCAGCAGCCAACCGCCAGGCCTTAATGAAAAACTGTTTTTT.

The genes are TRBV7-3 and TRBJ2-2, with D possibly matching TRBD1 (5 bases). This CDR3 contains 16 residues. Germline V CDR1 and CDR2: SGHTA, FQGTGA. V shed 5 bases and J shed 2 bases, with 15 bases lying between them. The CDR3 bases are TGTGCCAGCAGCCCCCGTCAGGGCCGTAACACCGGGGAGCTGTTTTTT. Translated: CASSPRQGRNTGELFF.

The chain combines TRBV7-2 with TRBJ2-3; no clear D gene. The CDR3 sequence is 15 residues long. V gave up 5 bases and J gave up 5 bases, with 17 bases separating them. The germline V gene has CDR1 SGHTA and CDR2 FQGNSA. CDR3: CASSVTPLQVDTQYF. DNA of the CDR3: TGTGCCAGCAGCGTCACACCCCTCCAGGTAGATACGCAGTATTTT.

The chain links TRBV19 to TRBJ2-5, with D possibly matching TRBD1 (5 bases). Per the germline V gene, CDR1 is LNHDA and CDR2 is SQIVND (reference sequence). With 10 bases removed from V and 1 base from J, the gap between germline ends came to 10 bases. There are 12 residues in the CDR3. CDR3 in amino acids: CATDSSQETQYF. CDR3 DNA: TGTGCCACCGACAGTAGCCAAGAGACCCAGTACTTC.

The chain links TRBV19 to TRBJ2-7, with D perhaps matching TRBD1 (6 bases). The CDR3 is 13 residues long. CDR1 LNHDA and CDR2 SQIVND come from the germline V gene (reference sequence). Trimming took 4 bases from V and 2 from J, leaving 9 bases between them. The CDR3 here is CASSTQGAYEQYF. CDR3 sequence (DNA): TGTGCCAGTAGTACACAGGGAGCCTACGAGCAGTACTTC.

This clone was seen more than once but under ten times. V and J are TRBV30 and TRBJ1-1; D unresolved. Deletions cut 4 bases from V and 3 bases from J, with 9 bases between. The CDR3 spans 12 residues. Germline V gene data show CDR1 as GTSNPN and CDR2 as SVGIG (reference sequence). CDR3 nucleotides: TGTGCCTGGACGGGGTTGGACACTGAAGCTTTCTTT. This codes for CAWTGLDTEAFF.

The chain links TRBV5-1 to TRBJ2-6; D remains ambiguous. Germline V gene lookup returns CDR1 SGHRS and CDR2 YFSETQ. Trimming took off 3 bases at V and 0 bases at J, with 7 bases between the two ends. CDR3 length: 15 amino acids. The CDR3 sequence is CASSSLSSGANVLTF. CDR3 DNA sequence: TGCGCCAGCAGCTCCCTAAGCTCTGGGGCCAACGTCCTGACTTTC.

The rearrangement links TRBV7-9 to TRBJ1-4; 7 nucleotides align to TRBD1. This CDR3 contains 14 residues. V dropped 5 bases and J dropped 4; count of bases not matched to a gene: 4. Germline assignment: CDR1 SEHNR and CDR2 FQNEAQ (reference sequence). The chain's CDR3 is CASSRQGYNEKLFF. CDR3 coding DNA: TGTGCCAGCAGCCGACAGGGTTATAATGAAAAACTGTTTTTT.

V usage is TRBV5-1 and J usage is TRBJ1-2; 7 nucleotides match TRBD1. Trimming cost V 0 bases and J 6 bases; bases outside gene matches: 14. Germline lookup yields CDR1 SGHRS and CDR2 YFSETQ. CDR3 length: 17 amino acids. As DNA, the CDR3 is TGCGCCAGCAGCTTGGTTAGGGGGCTCGTGAAGTCGGATGGCTACACCTTC. As protein: CASSLVRGLVKSDGYTF.